This TCR beta chain stems from a study of blood T cell repertoires in COVID-19. Sequencing was performed with immunoSEQ multiplex PCR; in TCRdb, only in-frame clones are kept and a portion is missing. The data show fewer than 90,000 clones, around nine tenths seen once. Looked up from germline, CDR1 is SGHKS and CDR2 is YYEKEE (reference sequence). The V and J ends lost 2 bases and 2 bases respectively, with 11 bases between them. This CDR3 region has 15 residues. The TCR originated in a human donor in a cohort sampled during active COVID-19. Sequencing was carried out using peripheral blood. V and J are TRBV5-5 and TRBJ1-3, with D perhaps matching TRBD1 (6 bases). The CDR3 here is CASSFGTIAGNTIYF. The CDR3 DNA reads TGTGCCAGCAGCTTCGGGACAATCGCTGGAAACACCATATATTTT.